This T cell receptor beta chain was retrieved from a study of alternative splicing in chronic myeloid leukemia remission (dated by TCRdb to the early 2020s). Turning to the overall study: Peripheral blood from chronic-phase CML patients at diagnosis and remission was profiled by RNA sequencing and compared with healthy donors. The median age was around 55 years at diagnosis and roughly 57 at remission, while healthy controls had a median age of roughly 37. Female/male counts were 11/5 for diagnosis samples, 8/3 for remission samples and 2/4 for controls. For diagnosis, remission and control samples alike, total RNA was extracted from peripheral blood mononuclear cells using Trizol. The investigation overall reported the following: Blood cell composition differed strongly depending on the timepoint, moving from an enrichment of myeloid progenitors at diagnosis to an enrichment of mature lymphoid cells at remission. At remission, blood cell composition was found to be reconfigured to resemble that of lymphoid cell-enriched normal controls.

Receptors were amplified or captured by bulk RNA-seq. The TruSeq Stranded RNA sample prep kit was used to generate libraries of poly-A-enriched mRNA from an input of approximately 0.97 ug total RNA. Paired-end sequencing was performed on a HiSeq 2500, with each sample sequenced in triplicate. RNA-seq read length was 125 nucleotides per mate. In the source study's methods: After trimming, reads were aligned to hg38 using STAR v2.7, and quality control was handled by FASTQC, RSeQC and multiqc. Salmon 0.14.1 was used to quantify gene expression levels as transcripts per million (TPM). Principal component analysis suggested that trial, library batch, sequencing batch, treatment regimen and sex did not drive transcriptomic profiles. TCRdb reprocessed the reads, reporting each CDR3 protein sequence once and no DNA. TCRdb assigned the V and J calls; the authors' analysis was not used. The sample table shows 300 to 400 distinct CDR3 sequences, and approximately 94% are seen once. The ten largest account for 13% to 15% of the sample.

The CDR3 holds 12 amino acids from the cysteine to the phenylalanine. The DNA sequence is not available. Reading the germline V gene gives CDR1 LGHNA and CDR2 YSLEER. Peripheral blood was obtained from roughly six healthy donors to serve as normal controls. A remark on this clonotype: No antigen is known for it.

The sequence was collected from a person aged 25 to 49 in good health. The V gene is TRBV4-3 and the J gene is TRBJ2-2; the TCRdb call, TRBD2, lacks DNA for checking. The sequencing sample was made of PBMCs. This receptor has the CDR3 CASSPYTGELFF.